The 15 T cell receptor beta chains given below trace back to one sample, sequenced in a study of T cells in tuberculosis (dated by TCRdb to between 2017 and 2018). To prepare the library, the immunoSEQ multiplex PCR assay was applied. TCRdb took this table from immuneACCESS and kept in-frame rearrangements with V and J called. Such tables lack part of the clones; where checked against another copy, unresolved V genes explain under half of the gap, and the rest is unexplained. The sample records tens of thousands of clones, about 96% of which are singletons. 6% to 8% of the sample is held by the ten biggest clonotypes. What was sequenced was PBMCs. The receptors derive from a donor aged 10-30 years with latent tuberculosis or without tuberculosis infection.

The chain uses TRBV29-1 and TRBJ2-1, with 10 bases lining up with TRBD1. V shed 3 bases, J shed 4 bases, and the junction held 12 bases outside the gene matches. The V gene's germline CDR1 is SQVTM and CDR2 ANQGSEA. This CDR3 contains 17 residues. CDR3 coding DNA: TGCAGCGTTGATTCTGACCGGGACAGGGGTTTTTACAATGAGCAGTTCTTC. It encodes CSVDSDRDRGFYNEQFF.

A single count supports this clone. The chain has TRBV25-1 and TRBJ1-1, with unresolved D. Germline V gene lookup returns CDR1 MGHDK and CDR2 SYGVNS. V dropped 4 bases and J dropped 4 bases, with 13 bases sitting between them. The CDR3 loop spans 14 amino acids. CDR3 DNA: TGTGCCAGCAGTGCCAATAACGGGTTCACTGAAGCTTTCTTT. It yields the protein CASSANNGFTEAFF.

The genes are TRBV27 and TRBJ2-1; tentatively, D is TRBD1 (5 bases). Germline CDR1 and CDR2: MNHEY and SMNVEV (reference sequence). This CDR3 has 14 residues. The V and J ends lost 7 bases and 10 bases respectively, with 20 bases between them. The CDR3 loop reads CASTTVYKDAEQFF. The DNA for the CDR3 is TGTGCCAGCACGACAGTCTACAAAGATGCGGAGCAGTTCTTC.

This sequence joins TRBV5-1 and TRBJ1-3, with D unclear. The ends were cut back, 3 bases at V and 0 bases at J, with 13 bases in the middle. The CDR3 is made up of 16 amino acids. Germline CDR1 is SGHRS and CDR2 is YFSETQ. The chain's CDR3 is CASSYSFPSSGNTIYF. CDR3 bases: TGCGCCAGCAGCTATTCTTTCCCGAGCTCTGGAAACACCATATATTTT.

The chain has TRBV19 and TRBJ2-1; 9 bases match TRBD1. The V gene end was trimmed by 3 bases and the J gene end by 5 bases; junction bases not matched to a gene: 8. There are 16 residues in the CDR3. Germline CDR1 is LNHDA and CDR2 is SQIVND (reference sequence). In nucleotides, the CDR3 is TGTGCCAGTAGTATCACGACAGGGGGAACACACAATGAGCAGTTCTTC. This encodes CASSITTGGTHNEQFF.

The V and J genes are TRBV6-5 and TRBJ1-4; possible D gene TRBD1, 6 bases. CDR3 length: 15 residues. In germline, CDR1 is MNHEY, CDR2 SVGAGI. The ends were cut back, 7 bases at V and 8 bases at J, with 20 bases in the middle. The CDR3 nucleotides read TGTGCCAGCACCTCCCGCACAGGGAAAACAGAAAAACTGTTTTTT. It encodes CASTSRTGKTEKLFF.

This chain joins TRBV27 and TRBJ1-5; D not certain. The CDR3 sequence is 13 residues long. V was shortened by 6 bases and J by 0 bases, with 6 bases between the two germline ends. Germline V gives CDR1 MNHEY, CDR2 SMNVEV (reference sequence). The CDR3 DNA sequence: TGTGCCAGCAGAGACAATAGCAATCAGCCCCAGCATTTT. It is translated as CASRDNSNQPQHF.

J is TRBJ2-3 and V is TRBV19; no clear D. The V gene's germline CDR1 is LNHDA and CDR2 SQIVND (reference sequence). The CDR3 is 12 amino acids. The V and J ends lost 3 bases and 3 bases respectively, with 4 bases between them. The chain's CDR3 is CASSIGTDTQYF. The CDR3 region has the DNA TGTGCCAGTAGTATCGGTACAGATACGCAGTATTTT.

Only a few counts were recorded for this clone. This chain uses TRBV9 with TRBJ2-2; D is possibly TRBD2 (5 bases). The germline gives CDR1 SGDLS, CDR2 YYNGEE. V lost 3 bases to trimming and J lost 4 bases, with 25 bases between them. The CDR3 extends over 19 amino acids. CDR3 DNA sequence: TGTGCCAGCAGCGATAGGGATTGGAGGTATTTAATTCGCACCGGGGAGCTGTTTTTT. Amino acid sequence: CASSDRDWRYLIRTGELFF. The whole variable domain, remainder taken from reference TRBV9 and TRBJ2-2, is DSGVTQTPKHLITATGQRVTLRCSPRSGDLSVYWYQQSLDQGLQFLIQYYNGEERAKGNILERFSAQQFPDLHSELNLSSLELGDSALYFCASSDRDWRYLIRTGELFFGEGSRLTVL.

The V gene is TRBV7-2, the J gene TRBJ2-7, with TRBD2 identical over 13 bases. The CDR3 spans 17 residues. Germline loops: CDR1 SGHTA, CDR2 FQGNSA. J gave up 1 base and V 5 bases, and 8 bases lay outside the gene matches. Here the CDR3 reads CASSLLGLAGVSYEQYF. In DNA form, the CDR3 reads TGTGCCAGCAGCCTTTTAGGACTAGCGGGAGTGTCCTACGAGCAGTACTTC.

Points on this clone: The junction departs from germline at one end; a sequencing error may be responsible. Other DNA sequences in this sample translate to the same CDR3. J is TRBJ2-7 and V is TRBV30, with 7 nucleotides matching TRBD2. Germline lookup yields CDR1 GTSNPN and CDR2 SVGIG (reference sequence). The length of the CDR3 is 13 residues. CDR3 sequence: CACSSSGAYEQYF. In DNA form, the CDR3 reads TGCGCCTGTTCCTCTAGCGGTGCCTACGAGCAGTACTTC.

The rearrangement links TRBV18 to TRBJ1-2; 9 positions match TRBD1. CDR1 and CDR2 from the germline V gene are KGHSH and LQKENI. Trimming cost V 2 bases and J 1 base; bases outside gene matches: 2. There are 15 residues in the CDR3. Here the CDR3 reads CASSPEGQGNYGYTF. The CDR3, as DNA: TGTGCCAGCTCACCAGAGGGACAGGGTAACTATGGCTACACCTTC.

The chain carries TRBV6-5 and TRBJ2-3; D is unclear. Trimming cost V 4 bases and J 2 bases, with 13 bases left between them. The CDR3 is made up of 15 amino acids. Germline CDR1 is MNHEY and CDR2 is SVGAGI. The CDR3 nucleotides are TGTGCCAGCAGTTCTTTGACAACCTTCACAGATACGCAGTATTTT. This encodes CASSSLTTFTDTQYF.

J is TRBJ2-7 and V is TRBV11-1, with TRBD1 matching over 8 bases. Per germline, CDR1 SGHAT and CDR2 FQDESV (reference sequence). J lost 3 bases, V lost 6 bases, and 4 bases had no gene match. CDR3 length: 13 amino acids. The CDR3 loop reads CASSLDRGYEQYF. DNA of the CDR3: TGTGCCAGCAGTCTCGACAGGGGCTACGAGCAGTACTTC.

The chain is built from TRBV7-9 and TRBJ2-1; the match to TRBD2 covers 7 bases. Germline lookup yields CDR1 SEHNR and CDR2 FQNEAQ (reference sequence). The CDR3 contains 16 residues. V was clipped by 3 bases and J by 4 bases; unmatched bases: 9. The CDR3 region has the DNA TGTGCCAGCAGCTTGGGGTTGGCGGGAGCTTACAATGAGCAGTTCTTC. Its translation is CASSLGLAGAYNEQFF.